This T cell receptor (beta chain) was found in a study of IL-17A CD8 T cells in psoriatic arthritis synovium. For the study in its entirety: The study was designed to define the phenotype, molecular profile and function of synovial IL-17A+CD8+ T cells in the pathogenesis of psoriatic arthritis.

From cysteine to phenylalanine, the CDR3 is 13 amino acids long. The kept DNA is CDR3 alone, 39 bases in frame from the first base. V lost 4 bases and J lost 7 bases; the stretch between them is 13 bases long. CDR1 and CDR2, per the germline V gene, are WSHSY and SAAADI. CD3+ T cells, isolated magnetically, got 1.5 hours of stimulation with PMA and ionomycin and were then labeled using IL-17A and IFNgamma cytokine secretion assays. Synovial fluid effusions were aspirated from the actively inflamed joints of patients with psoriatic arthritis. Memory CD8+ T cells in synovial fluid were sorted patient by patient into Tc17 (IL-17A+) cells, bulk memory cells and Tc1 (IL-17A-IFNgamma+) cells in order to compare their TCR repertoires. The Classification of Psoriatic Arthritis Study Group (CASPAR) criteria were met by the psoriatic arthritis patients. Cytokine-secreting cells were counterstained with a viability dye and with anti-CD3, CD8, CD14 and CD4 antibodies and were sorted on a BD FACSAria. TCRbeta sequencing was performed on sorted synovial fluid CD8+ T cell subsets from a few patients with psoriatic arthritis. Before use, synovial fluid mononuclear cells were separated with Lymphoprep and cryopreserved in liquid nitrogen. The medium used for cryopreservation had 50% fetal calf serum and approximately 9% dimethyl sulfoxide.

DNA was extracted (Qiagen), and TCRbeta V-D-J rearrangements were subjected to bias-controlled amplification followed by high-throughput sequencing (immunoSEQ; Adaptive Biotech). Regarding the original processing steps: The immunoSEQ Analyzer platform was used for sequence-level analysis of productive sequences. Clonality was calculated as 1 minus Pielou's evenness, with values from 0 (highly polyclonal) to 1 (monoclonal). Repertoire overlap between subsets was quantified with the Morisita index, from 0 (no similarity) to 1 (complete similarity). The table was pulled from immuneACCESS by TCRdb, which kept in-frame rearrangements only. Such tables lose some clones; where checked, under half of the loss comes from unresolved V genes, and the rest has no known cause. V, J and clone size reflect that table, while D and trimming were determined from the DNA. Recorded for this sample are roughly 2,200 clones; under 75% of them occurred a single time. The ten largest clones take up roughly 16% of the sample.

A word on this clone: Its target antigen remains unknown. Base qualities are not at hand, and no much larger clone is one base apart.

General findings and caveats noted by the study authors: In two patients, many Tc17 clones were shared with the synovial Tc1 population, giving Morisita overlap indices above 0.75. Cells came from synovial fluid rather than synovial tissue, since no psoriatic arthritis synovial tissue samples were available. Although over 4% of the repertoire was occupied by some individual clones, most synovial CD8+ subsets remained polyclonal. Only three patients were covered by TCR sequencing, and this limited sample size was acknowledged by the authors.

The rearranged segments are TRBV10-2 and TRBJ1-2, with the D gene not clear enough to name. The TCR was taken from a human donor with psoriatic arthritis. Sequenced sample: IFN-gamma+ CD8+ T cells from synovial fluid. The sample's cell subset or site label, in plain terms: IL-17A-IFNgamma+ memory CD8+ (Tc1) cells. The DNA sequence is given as TGCGCCAGCAGTGCGACGGCCCGGGGTGGCTACACCTTC. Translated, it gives CASSATARGGYTF.